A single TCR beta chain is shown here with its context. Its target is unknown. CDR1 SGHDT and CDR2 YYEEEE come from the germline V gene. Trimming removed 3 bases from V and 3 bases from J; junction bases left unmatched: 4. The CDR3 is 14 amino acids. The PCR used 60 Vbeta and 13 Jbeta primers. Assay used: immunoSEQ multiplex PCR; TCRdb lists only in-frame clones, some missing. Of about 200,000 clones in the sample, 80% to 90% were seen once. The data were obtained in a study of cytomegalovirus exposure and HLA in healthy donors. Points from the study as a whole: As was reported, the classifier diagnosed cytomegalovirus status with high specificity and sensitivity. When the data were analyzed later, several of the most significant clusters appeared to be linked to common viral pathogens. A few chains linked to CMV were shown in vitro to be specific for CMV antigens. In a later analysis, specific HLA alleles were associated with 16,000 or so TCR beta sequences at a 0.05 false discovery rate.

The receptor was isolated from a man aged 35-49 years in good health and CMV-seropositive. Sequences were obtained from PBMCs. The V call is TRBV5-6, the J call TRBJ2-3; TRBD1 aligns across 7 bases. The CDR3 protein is CASSYLQGTDTQYF. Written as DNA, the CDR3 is TGTGCCAGCAGCTACCTACAGGGGACAGATACGCAGTATTTT.